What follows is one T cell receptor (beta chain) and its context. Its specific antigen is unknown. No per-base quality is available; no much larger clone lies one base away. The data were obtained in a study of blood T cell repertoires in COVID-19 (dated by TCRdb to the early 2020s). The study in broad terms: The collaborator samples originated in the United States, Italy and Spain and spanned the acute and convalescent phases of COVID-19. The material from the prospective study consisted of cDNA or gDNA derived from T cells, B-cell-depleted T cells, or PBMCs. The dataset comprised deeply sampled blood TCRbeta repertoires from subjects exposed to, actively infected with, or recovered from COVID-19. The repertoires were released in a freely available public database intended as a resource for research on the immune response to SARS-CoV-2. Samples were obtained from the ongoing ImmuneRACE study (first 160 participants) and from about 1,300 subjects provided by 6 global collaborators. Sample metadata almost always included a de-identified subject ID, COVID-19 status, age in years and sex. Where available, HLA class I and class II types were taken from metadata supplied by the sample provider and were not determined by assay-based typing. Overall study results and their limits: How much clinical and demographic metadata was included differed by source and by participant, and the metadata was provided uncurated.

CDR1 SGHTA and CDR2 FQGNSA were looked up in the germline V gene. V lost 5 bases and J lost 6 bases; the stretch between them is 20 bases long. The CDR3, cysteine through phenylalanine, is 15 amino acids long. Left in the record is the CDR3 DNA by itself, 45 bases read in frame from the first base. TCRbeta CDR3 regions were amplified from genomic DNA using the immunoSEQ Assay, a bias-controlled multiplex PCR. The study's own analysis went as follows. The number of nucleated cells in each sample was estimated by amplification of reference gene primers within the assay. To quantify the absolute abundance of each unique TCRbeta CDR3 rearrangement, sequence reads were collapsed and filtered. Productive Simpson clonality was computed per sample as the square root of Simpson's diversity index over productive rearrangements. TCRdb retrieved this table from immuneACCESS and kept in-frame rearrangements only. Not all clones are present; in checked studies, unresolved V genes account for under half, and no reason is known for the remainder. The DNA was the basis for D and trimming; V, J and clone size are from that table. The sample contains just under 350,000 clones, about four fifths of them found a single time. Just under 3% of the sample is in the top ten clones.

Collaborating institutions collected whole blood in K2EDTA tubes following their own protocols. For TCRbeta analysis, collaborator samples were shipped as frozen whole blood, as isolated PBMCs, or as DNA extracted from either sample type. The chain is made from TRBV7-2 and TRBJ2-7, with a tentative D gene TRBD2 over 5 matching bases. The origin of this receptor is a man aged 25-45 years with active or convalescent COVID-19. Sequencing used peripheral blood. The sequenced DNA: TGTGCCAGCAGCCTCCAAACGGGGAGAATAGGCGAGCAGTACTTC. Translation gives CASSLQTGRIGEQYF. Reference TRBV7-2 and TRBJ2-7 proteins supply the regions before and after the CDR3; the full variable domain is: GAGVSQSPSNKVTEKGKDVELRCDPISGHTALYWYRQSLGQGLEFLIYFQGNSAPDKSGLPSDRFSAERTGGSVSTLTIQRTQQEDSAVYLCASSLQTGRIGEQYFGPGTRLTVT.